This paragraph reports one T cell receptor (beta chain). Its antigen is unidentified. The sequence runs out 3 residues before the end of the CDR3; the remainder is reconstructed from the germline J gene. Sequenced by immunoSEQ multiplex PCR; TCRdb stores in-frame clones only, minus some. This table holds about 25,000 clones. This sample is drawn from a study of T cells in women clearing cervical HPV infection. Germline V CDR1 and CDR2: MGHRA, YSYEKL. CDR3 length: 14 residues. J lost 3 bases, V lost 4 bases, and 5 bases had no gene match. MY09/MY11 PCR detected cervical HPV DNA; dot-blot assigned genotypes. Study-wide results and limits: Each sample's T-cell count was unknown, possibly confounding richness.

The clonotype comes from a woman between 18 and 69 years old with a cervical HPV16 infection that either progressed to CIN3+ or cleared (not recorded which). Sequences were obtained from blood buffy coat. The chain uses TRBV4-1 and TRBJ1-1, with 7 bases lining up with TRBD1. The covered CDR3 bases are TGCGCCAGCAGCCGAATACAGGGGTACACTGAA. Its translation is CASSRIQGYTE. In full, the CDR3 reads CASSRIQGYTEAFF.